This T cell receptor (beta chain) was recovered during a study of blood T cell repertoires in COVID-19 (dated by TCRdb to 2020 to 2021). Study-level background: Collaborator samples came from the United States, Italy and Spain and covered acute and convalescent phases of COVID-19. The material from the prospective study consisted of cDNA or gDNA derived from T cells, B-cell-depleted T cells, or PBMCs. Subjects who had been exposed to COVID-19, were actively infected with it, or had recovered from it provided the deeply sampled blood TCRbeta repertoires that made up the dataset. The repertoires were released in a freely available public database meant as a resource for research on the immune response to SARS-CoV-2. The samples were drawn from the first 160 participants of the ongoing ImmuneRACE study and from 1,254 subjects provided by 6 global collaborators. The sample metadata nearly always contained a de-identified subject ID, COVID-19 status, age in years and sex. Where HLA class I and class II types were available, the types were taken from metadata supplied by the sample provider, not from assay-based typing.

Relative to germline, V is missing 1 base and J is missing 8 bases, with 3 bases of the junction outside any gene match. The CDR3 sequence holds 13 residues, the cysteine and phenylalanine included. Only the CDR3 region is kept as DNA, spanning 39 bases read in frame from base 1. CDR1 and CDR2, per the germline V gene (reference sequence), are SGHKS and YYEKEE. A remark on this clone: Its antigen is unknown. There are no base qualities to consult, and no much larger clone falls within one base.

TCRbeta CDR3 regions were amplified from genomic DNA by means of the immunoSEQ Assay, a bias-controlled multiplex PCR. The authors' pipeline ran thus. The number of nucleated cells in each sample was estimated from the amplification of reference gene primers within the assay. To quantify the absolute abundance of each unique TCRbeta CDR3 rearrangement, sequence reads were collapsed and filtered. For each sample, productive Simpson clonality was calculated by taking the square root of Simpson's diversity index across productive rearrangements. The source is immuneACCESS, and TCRdb retained only in-frame sequences with V and J called. Part of the clones is not carried over; for the studies checked, unresolved V genes explain less than half of this, and the remainder is unexplained. That table is the source of V, J and clone size, and D and trimming were worked out from the DNA. In all, the sample holds around 390,000 clones, and approximately 90% of those were seen once. 10% of the sample is in the top ten clones.

What the work shows at the level of the full study, not this receptor alone: The amount of clinical and demographic metadata varied by source and participant and was provided uncurated.

Enrolling through a virtual design, the prospective study's participants ranged in age from roughly 18 to 89 years and lived across some 22 United States geographic areas. In the prospective study, participants were assigned to cohorts based on the clinical history participants reported in a screening survey and a study questionnaire. For ImmuneRACE Cohort 3, a participant was defined as recovered based on two consecutive negative NP/OP PCR tests, clearance by a healthcare professional, or resolution of symptoms. Mobile phlebotomists in the prospective study collected whole blood, serum and a nasopharyngeal or oropharyngeal swab from every participant. Additional blood draws and questionnaires over an approximately two-month period could optionally be provided by prospective study participants. Blood samples from the prospective study were shipped frozen or at room temperature prior to DNA extraction.

The chain links TRBV5-5 with TRBJ1-2; the central 9 bases match TRBD1. The sequencing input was PBMCs or T cells enriched from blood (not recorded which). The TCR sequence derives from a woman in her 50s who had recovered from COVID-19. The bases are TGTGCCAGCAGCTTGCGGACAGGGGAAGGCTACACCTTC. Its protein product is CASSLRTGEGYTF.